This T cell receptor beta chain was recorded in a study of blood T cell repertoires in COVID-19. Turning to the study itself: The samples span acute and convalescent COVID-19 from the United States, Italy and Spain. Sample material is recorded as cDNA or gDNA derived from T cells, B-cell-depleted T cells, or PBMCs.

The V end lost 5 bases, the J end lost 0 bases, and 13 bases lay between the germline ends. In germline, CDR1 is SGHTA, CDR2 FQGTGA. CDR3 length: 15 residues. Methods used by the authors: From reference gene primer amplification, estimates of nucleated cell counts were derived. Repertoires were generated with immunoSEQ multiplex PCR, while TCRdb's copy carries only in-frame clones and drops some. Clone size and the V and J calls come from that table; the DNA yielded D and trimming. The sample comprises 95,000 to 150,000 clones, roughly 80% of which are singletons, and around 5.5% rests with the top ten.

The chain links TRBV7-3 to TRBJ1-2; D is possibly TRBD1 (6 bases). Specimen: peripheral blood. The receptor's source is a man between 60 and 75 years old with acute or convalescent COVID-19. The CDR3 loop is CASSLQGRTNYGYTF. CDR3 nucleotide sequence: TGTGCCAGCAGCCTACAGGGTCGGACTAACTATGGCTACACCTTC.